Listed here are 27 T cell receptor beta chains from one sample, sequenced in a study of Tregs in tolerant kidney transplant recipients. The protocol was immunoSEQ multiplex PCR, while the TCRdb copy is restricted to in-frame clones and leaves out a portion. Of about 4,800 clones listed, around two fifths are singletons. No antigens are known for them. Sequencing used CD8+ T cells from blood cultured with allogeneic cells. These receptors originate from a human donor in good health.

The chain has TRBV19 and TRBJ2-3; D may be TRBD1 (6 bases). Germline CDR1 LNHDA, CDR2 SQIVND (reference sequence). V was pared by 3 bases and J by 2 bases, with 21 bases between. CDR3 length: 18 residues. CDR3 nucleotide sequence: TGTGCCAGTAGTATGGTGGGCCTCCTTGAGGGGGTCACAGATACGCAGTATTTT. Translated, it gives CASSMVGLLEGVTDTQYF.

This clone is large in the sample. V is TRBV27 and J is TRBJ2-7; tentatively, D is TRBD2 (6 bases). This CDR3 has 14 residues. Germline-derived CDR1 and CDR2 are MNHEY and SMNVEV (reference sequence). V was trimmed by 6 bases and J by 2 bases, leaving 14 bases between them. The CDR3 loop reads CASSLSGPTYEQYF. CDR3 coding DNA: TGTGCCAGCAGCCTTAGCGGACCAACCTACGAGCAGTACTTC.

This clone was detected a few times. The chain couples TRBV7-3 to TRBJ2-1; D is unclear. Trimming left V 2 bases short and J 6 bases short, with 2 bases between. This CDR3 is 11 amino acids long. Germline loops: CDR1 SGHTA, CDR2 FQGTGA. In DNA, the CDR3 is TGTGCCAGCAGCTTACCCAATGAGCAGTTCTTC. It codes for CASSLPNEQFF.

This clone was detected only a few times. The V and J genes are TRBV29-1 and TRBJ1-2; D is undetermined. Trimming stripped 2 bases from V and 3 bases from J, with 7 bases between. Per germline, CDR1 SQVTM and CDR2 ANQGSEA. The CDR3 loop spans 12 amino acids. Here the CDR3 reads CSVESRYYGYTF. CDR3 DNA: TGCAGCGTTGAATCACGGTACTATGGCTACACCTTC.

The genes are TRBV15 and TRBJ2-1; 7 bases align to TRBD1. Trimming at V came to 3 bases and at J to 0 bases, leaving 8 bases not matched to a gene. The CDR3 runs 17 residues. CDR1 is LNHNV and CDR2 is YYDKDF in the germline V gene (reference sequence). The CDR3 here is CATSSAPGQSSYNEQFF. In nucleotides, the CDR3 is TGTGCCACCAGCAGCGCCCCGGGACAGAGCTCCTACAATGAGCAGTTCTTC.

Points on this clone: Other nucleotide sequences from this sample produce the same CDR3. The chain combines TRBV6-5 with TRBJ1-2; 8 positions agree with TRBD1. With 4 bases clipped from V and 8 bases from J, the junction kept 12 bases outside the gene matches. Germline CDR1 and CDR2: MNHEY and SVGAGI. This CDR3 is built from 15 residues. CDR3 protein: CASSSQLQGAGGYTF. CDR3 DNA sequence: TGTGCCAGCAGTTCCCAACTTCAGGGGGCGGGGGGCTACACCTTC.

This clone is labeled medium-sized. This chain connects TRBV5-1 to TRBJ1-1; no firm D call. V shed 2 bases and J shed 4 bases, with 12 bases lying between them. Germline CDR1 reads SGHRS; CDR2 reads YFSETQ. The CDR3 has 14 amino acids. For the CDR3, the DNA is TGCGCCAGCAGCTTCGAGACCCTTGGCACTGAAGCTTTCTTT. This translates into CASSFETLGTEAFF.

This chain joins TRBV7-3 and TRBJ1-4; D ambiguous. The CDR3 length is 15 residues. V was clipped by 6 bases and J by 3 bases, with 14 bases between them. Per the germline V gene, CDR1 is SGHTA and CDR2 is FQGTGA. The CDR3 DNA reads as TGTGCCAGCAGACAACAAGGGAGGGCTAATGAAAAACTGTTTTTT. Translating it yields CASRQQGRANEKLFF.

The V call is TRBV4-3, the J call TRBJ1-2; perhaps TRBD1 as D (6 bases). From germline, CDR1 is LGHNA and CDR2 YSLEER. The V end lost 5 bases, the J end lost 5 bases, and 12 bases lay between the germline ends. The CDR3 is made up of 13 amino acids. This chain's CDR3 is CASSSGQIYGYTF. The CDR3, as DNA: TGCGCCAGCAGCTCCGGACAGATTTATGGCTACACCTTC.

This clone is medium-sized in the sample. The chain has TRBV27 and TRBJ2-1; 13 bases line up with TRBD2. V shed 4 bases and J 3 bases; nucleotides not matched to a gene: 3. The germline CDR1 and CDR2 sequences are MNHEY and SMNVEV (reference sequence). The CDR3 spans 16 residues. CDR3: CASSWGTSGNYNEQFF. The CDR3 DNA follows: TGTGCCAGCAGTTGGGGGACTAGCGGGAACTACAATGAGCAGTTCTTC.

The sample holds a few counts of this clone. CDR3: CASSYRGGGPQETQYF. CDR3 sequence (DNA): TGTGCCAGCAGTTACCGAGGGGGGGGACCCCAAGAGACCCAGTACTTC. The gene calls are TRBV6-5 and TRBJ2-5, with D maybe TRBD2 (7 bases). CDR1 is MNHEY, CDR2 SVGAGI, per germline. The ends were cut back, 2 bases at V and 1 base at J, with 14 bases in the middle. The CDR3 covers 16 residues.

This chain joins TRBV4-1 and TRBJ1-2; D possibly corresponds to TRBD1 (5 bases). The germline V and J ends were trimmed by 0 bases and 2 bases, with 10 bases remaining between them. Germline V lookup: CDR1 MGHRA, CDR2 YSYEKL. The CDR3 runs to 15 residues. CDR3 protein: CASSQDRAGNYGYTF. CDR3 DNA: TGCGCCAGCAGCCAAGATAGGGCAGGGAACTATGGCTACACCTTC.

The gene calls are TRBV2 and TRBJ2-7; TRBD1 matches at 10 bases. The junction had 7 bases not matched to a gene; V was cut back by 4 bases and J by 1 base. The CDR3 extends over 16 amino acids. Per germline, CDR1 SNHLY and CDR2 FYNNEI. CDR3 loop: CASSADRGPASYEQYF. The CDR3 DNA reads TGTGCCAGCAGTGCCGACAGGGGGCCGGCTTCCTACGAGCAGTACTTC.

This clone is medium-sized (0.01 to 0.1%) by share. The chain couples TRBV10-3 to TRBJ1-1; D might be TRBD1 (6 bases). CDR3 size: 14 residues. CDR1 is ENHRY, CDR2 SYGVKD, per germline. Trimming took 3 bases from V and 0 from J, leaving 8 bases between them. CDR3 amino acids: CAISEDRLNTEAFF. CDR3 bases: TGTGCCATCAGTGAAGACAGGTTGAACACTGAAGCTTTCTTT.

By proportion, this clone is medium-sized (0.01 to 0.1%). The V and J genes are TRBV11-2 and TRBJ2-7; a possible D gene is TRBD1 (5 bases). CDR3 length: 14 amino acids. The ends were cut back, 2 bases at V and 2 bases at J, with 10 bases in the middle. Germline CDR1 reads SGHAT; CDR2 reads FQNNGV. The CDR3 coding sequence is TGTGCCAGCAGCTTAAGCTCAGGGCCCTACGAGCAGTACTTC. It codes for CASSLSSGPYEQYF.

The chain couples TRBV6-6 to TRBJ2-2, with D unclear. The V gene's germline CDR1 is MNHNY and CDR2 SVGAGI (reference sequence). CDR3 length equals 13 residues. Trimming shortened V by 3 bases and J by 7 bases, and 9 bases separated the two germline ends. CDR3 bases: TGTGCCAGCAGTTATTTTTGGGGCGGGGAGCTGTTTTTT. Translated, it gives CASSYFWGGELFF.

This chain links TRBV6-5 with TRBJ1-2; D ambiguous. Trimming pared 4 bases from V and 0 bases from J, leaving 6 bases between. The germline gives CDR1 MNHEY, CDR2 SVGAGI. CDR3 length: 13 residues. DNA of the CDR3: TGTGCCAGCAGTTTCTCCTCTAACTATGGCTACACCTTC. Amino acids: CASSFSSNYGYTF.

The V and J genes are TRBV11-2 and TRBJ2-6; weak D call: TRBD1 (6 bases). Germline values: CDR1 SGHAT, CDR2 FQNNGV. This CDR3 spans 18 amino acids. V was cut by 5 bases and J by 1 base, with 18 bases left in between. CDR3 amino acids: CASSPSRGPISGANVLTF. CDR3 DNA: TGTGCCAGCAGCCCTTCCAGGGGACCAATATCTGGGGCCAACGTCCTGACTTTC.

The V gene is TRBV5-1, the J gene TRBJ1-1, with a weak D call TRBD1 (5 bases). The CDR3 is made up of 15 amino acids. V lost 4 bases and J 2 bases, leaving 15 bases between the germline ends. Germline V gene sequence: CDR1 SGHRS, CDR2 YFSETQ. The CDR3 sequence: CASSPWGAANTEAFF. CDR3 in DNA: TGCGCCAGCAGCCCCTGGGGCGCGGCAAACACTGAAGCTTTCTTT. Full variable domain (missing parts from reference TRBV5-1 and TRBJ1-1): KAGVTQTPRYLIKTRGQQVTLSCSPISGHRSVSWYQQTPGQGLQFLFEYFSETQRNKGNFPGRFSGRQFSNSRSEMNVSTLELGDSALYLCASSPWGAANTEAFFGQGTRLTVV.

A word on this clone: A far larger clone differs by one base, so this is likely a read error. This sample also contains other DNA sequences that code for the same CDR3. This chain links TRBV11-2 with TRBJ2-7; 7 bases line up with TRBD1. CDR3 length: 15 residues. Germline V gene sequence: CDR1 SGHAT, CDR2 FQNNGV. Losses at the gene ends were 1 base for V and 4 bases for J; bases not matched to a gene: 7. The CDR3 protein is CASSLGGGMGYEQYF. The CDR3 coding sequence is TGTGCCAGCAGCTTAGGAGGGGGCATGGGGTACGAGCAGTACTTC.

This clone ranks as medium-sized. This chain links TRBV4-2 with TRBJ2-6; D is unclear. Trimming shortened V by 2 bases and J by 2 bases, and 7 bases separated the two germline ends. The CDR3 extends over 15 amino acids. CDR1 is LGHNA, CDR2 YNFKEQ, per germline. The CDR3: CASSQSGPGANVLTF. CDR3 sequence (DNA): TGTGCCAGCAGCCAATCGGGTCCTGGGGCCAACGTCCTGACTTTC.

In its sample, this clone is medium-sized. The rearrangement links TRBV7-9 to TRBJ2-7, with D possibly matching TRBD2 (7 bases). Between the trimmed V and J ends, which lost 5 bases and 4 bases, there was a span of 18 bases. There are 15 residues in the CDR3. Germline V gene sequence: CDR1 SEHNR, CDR2 FQNEAQ (reference sequence). In DNA, the CDR3 is TGTGCCAGCAGCACGGACCGGGGGGCTCGATACGAGCAGTACTTC. Protein sequence: CASSTDRGARYEQYF.

V and J are TRBV6-1 and TRBJ1-1; the match to TRBD1 covers 7 bases. With 3 bases clipped from V and 3 bases from J, the junction kept 13 bases outside the gene matches. The CDR3 has 17 residues. CDR1 MNHNS and CDR2 SASEGT come from the germline V gene. The CDR3 coding sequence is TGTGCCAGCAGTGAGGAACGACAGGGACTTTATGACACTGAAGCTTTCTTT. Translated: CASSEERQGLYDTEAFF.

The chain carries TRBV5-2 and TRBJ1-1. TRBV5-2 is shown as a pseudogene. This CDR3 contains 15 residues. CDR3 amino acids: CASKQVPGGNTEAFF. CDR3 DNA sequence: TGTGCCAGCAAGCAAGTGCCGGGAGGGAACACTGAAGCTTTCTTT.

This clone was counted between two and nine times. The chain has TRBV11-2 and TRBJ2-5; D gene unclear. Germline CDR1 is SGHAT and CDR2 is FQNNGV. The CDR3 has 14 amino acids. Trimming pared 4 bases from V and 0 bases from J, leaving 9 bases between. CDR3 loop: CASSSWTDQETQYF. CDR3 in DNA: TGTGCCAGCAGCTCGTGGACCGACCAAGAGACCCAGTACTTC. Full variable domain (remainder filled in from reference TRBV11-2 and TRBJ2-5): EAGVAQSPRYKIIEKRQSVAFWCNPISGHATLYWYQQILGQGPKLLIQFQNNGVVDDSQLPKDRFSAERLKGVDSTLKIQPAKLEDSAVYLCASSSWTDQETQYFGPGTRLLVL.

This clone was detected a few times. This sequence joins TRBV4-1 and TRBJ2-7; D possibly corresponds to TRBD1 (6 bases). Germline lookup yields CDR1 MGHRA and CDR2 YSYEKL. V lost 1 base to trimming and J lost 7 bases, with 14 bases between them. The CDR3 has 14 amino acids. CDR3 coding DNA: TGCGCCAGCAGCCAAGGGGCAGGGGCTAGGGAGCAGTACTTC. The encoded protein is CASSQGAGAREQYF.

The CDR3 DNA reads TGTGCCAGCAGCTTAGTGGCCACCCGTGAGCAGTACTTC. Protein: CASSLVATREQYF. J is TRBJ2-7 and V is TRBV7-3; D is uncertain. Looked up from germline, CDR1 is SGHTA and CDR2 is FQGTGA. The CDR3 consists of 13 residues. V was pared by 2 bases and J by 7 bases, with 12 bases between.